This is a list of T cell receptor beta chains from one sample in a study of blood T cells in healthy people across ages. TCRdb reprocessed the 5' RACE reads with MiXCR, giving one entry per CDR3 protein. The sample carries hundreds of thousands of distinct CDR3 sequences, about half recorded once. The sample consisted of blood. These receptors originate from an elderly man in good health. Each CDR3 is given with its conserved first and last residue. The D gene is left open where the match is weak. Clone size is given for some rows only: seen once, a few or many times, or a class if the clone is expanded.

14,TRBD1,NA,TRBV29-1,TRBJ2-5,TGCAGCGTACCTACAGGGGCCCTCCAAGAGACCCAGTACTTC,CSVPTGALQETQYF
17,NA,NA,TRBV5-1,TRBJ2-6,TGCGCCAGCAGTGCCTCCTGGGGGGACTCTGGGGCCAACGTCCTGACTTTC,CASSASWGDSGANVLTF
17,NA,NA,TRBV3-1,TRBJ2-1,TGTGCCAGCAGCCAAGGAGGTACTACGAGTATGTTCGCCGAGCAGTTCTTC,CASSQGGTTSMFAEQFF
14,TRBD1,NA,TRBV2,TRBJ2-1,TGTGCCAGCATCCCCGGACAGGGTTACAATGAGCAGTTCTTC,CASIPGQGYNEQFF
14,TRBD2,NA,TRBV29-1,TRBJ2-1,TGCAGCGTGACTCAGCGGGGGCCCTACAATGAGCAGTTCTTC,CSVTQRGPYNEQFF
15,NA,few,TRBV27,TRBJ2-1,TGTGCCAGCACCCCACTGGCAGGGCTCTACAATGAGCAGTTCTTC,CASTPLAGLYNEQFF
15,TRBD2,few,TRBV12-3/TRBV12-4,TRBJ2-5,TGTGCCAGCAGTTTAGTGGGGCCCGGGGGGGAGACCCAGTACTTC,CASSLVGPGGETQYF
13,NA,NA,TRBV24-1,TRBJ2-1,TGTGCCACCAGCAGCTCGTACCAAGAGACCCAGTTCTTC,CATSSSYQETQFF
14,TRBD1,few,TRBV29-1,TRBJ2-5,TGCAGCGTTGTATTTAGGGGGCTGAGAGAGACCCAGTACTTC,CSVVFRGLRETQYF
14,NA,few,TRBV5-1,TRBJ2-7,TGCGCCAGCAGCCGGGAGGACAGGGAGTACGAGCAGTACTTC,CASSREDREYEQYF
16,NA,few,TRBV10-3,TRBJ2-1,TGTGCCATCAGTGAGTTGTCGCTTACCCAGCACAATGAGCAGTTCTTC,CAISELSLTQHNEQFF
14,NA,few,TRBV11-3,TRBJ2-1,TGTGCCAGCAGCTTAGAACCAATAACCAATGAGCAGTTCTTC,CASSLEPITNEQFF
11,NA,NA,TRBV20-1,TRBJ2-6,TGCAGTGCTAGAGAGGCCAACGTCCTGACTTTC,CSAREANVLTF
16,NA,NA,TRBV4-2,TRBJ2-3,TGTGCCAGCAGCCTGAAGGGGGACTACCGCACAGATACGCAGTATTTT,CASSLKGDYRTDTQYF
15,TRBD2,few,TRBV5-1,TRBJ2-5,TGCGCCAGCAGCTTGCCGGGAGGTAGTCAAGAGACCCAGTACTTC,CASSLPGGSQETQYF
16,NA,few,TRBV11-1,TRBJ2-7,TGTGCCAGCAGCTTAGAGACTGGATACGGGGTCTACGAGCAGTACTTC,CASSLETGYGVYEQYF
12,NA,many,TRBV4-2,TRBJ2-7,TGTGCCAGCAGCCCTACGAGGGGCGAGCAGTACTTC,CASSPTRGEQYF
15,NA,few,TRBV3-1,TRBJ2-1,TGTGCCAGCAGCCAAGATCCGGGGTCCTACAATGAGCAGTTCTTC,CASSQDPGSYNEQFF